Listed below are T cell receptor beta chains from one sample, sequenced in a study of shared clonotypes between healthy human individuals. The data were produced by immunoSEQ multiplex PCR, yet TCRdb's version contains in-frame clones alone and is incomplete. Altogether approximately 1.1 million clones are present, 75% to 80% being singletons, with the ten largest covering more than 0.45%. Sequencing was carried out using memory CD4+ T cells from PBMCs. These receptors were taken from a man aged 18-30 years in good health. Some clones in this sample may be carry-over from other donors' samples. Each CDR3 is given with its conserved first and last residue. The D gene is left open where the match is weak. Where a row states a size, it is once, few, many or the class of an expanded clone; other rows omit it.

clone size	D gene	V gene	J gene	CDR3 protein	CDR3 DNA
.	TRBD2	TRBV7-9	TRBJ2-7	CASSRGTSGTYEQYF	TGTGCCAGCAGCAGAGGGACTAGCGGGACTTACGAGCAGTACTTC
.	.	TRBV5-4	TRBJ1-2	CASSLVRGGYGYTF	TGTGCCAGCAGCTTGGTTCGGGGCGGCTATGGCTACACCTTC
once	.	TRBV4-2	TRBJ2-1	CASSQVRGEQFF	TGTGCCAGCAGCCAAGTAAGGGGGGAGCAGTTCTTC
few	.	TRBV7-6	TRBJ2-7	CASSLQGYEQYF	TGTGCCAGCAGCCTCCAGGGCTACGAGCAGTACTTC
.	TRBD1	TRBV27	TRBJ1-5	CASSPFRDRAYQPQHF	TGTGCCAGCAGTCCGTTCCGGGACAGAGCATATCAGCCCCAGCATTTT
once	.	TRBV28	TRBJ2-7	CASSPTRAEQYF	TGTGCCAGCAGTCCCACGAGGGCCGAGCAGTACTTC
.	TRBD2	TRBV7-2	TRBJ2-7	CASSLTSGAQSYEQYF	TGTGCCAGCAGCTTAACTAGCGGGGCCCAAAGCTACGAGCAGTACTTC
.	.	TRBV6-6	TRBJ1-2	CASSYSSGNGYTF	TGTGCCAGCAGTTACTCATCCGGCAATGGCTACACCTTC
many	.	TRBV6-5	TRBJ2-7	CASRPPGASYEQYF	TGTGCCAGCAGACCCCCGGGAGCCTCCTACGAGCAGTACTTC
once	.	TRBV25-1	TRBJ1-1	CASSESAAHGTEAFF	TGTGCCAGCAGTGAATCGGCGGCCCACGGGACTGAAGCTTTCTTT
.	.	TRBV7-2	TRBJ1-2	CASSLIGYGQGSVGYTF	TGTGCCAGCAGCTTAATAGGCTACGGGCAGGGTTCAGTAGGCTACACCTTC
.	.	TRBV7-2	TRBJ2-3	CASSKDTDTQYF	TGTGCCAGCAGCAAGGACACAGATACGCAGTATTTT
.	.	TRBV5-4	TRBJ2-7	CASSPGAEVYEQYF	TGTGCCAGCAGCCCCGGGGCGGAAGTTTACGAGCAGTACTTC
once	TRBD2	TRBV5-4	TRBJ2-1	CASSQLAGGYNEQFF	TGTGCCAGCAGCCAACTAGCGGGAGGCTACAATGAGCAGTTCTTC
.	.	TRBV5-6	TRBJ1-2	CASSLNWGNGYTF	TGTGCCAGCAGCTTGAATTGGGGGAATGGCTACACCTTC
.	TRBD1	TRBV28	TRBJ1-2	CASSLGTGEGYGYTF	TGTGCCAGCAGTCTTGGGACAGGGGAGGGCTATGGCTACACCTTC
.	.	TRBV11-1	TRBJ2-7	CASSSRQTSYEQYF	TGTGCCAGCAGCTCCCGACAGACTAGCTACGAGCAGTACTTC
.	.	TRBV28	TRBJ1-5	CASNTLGQPQHF	TGTGCCAGCAATACCTTAGGGCAGCCCCAGCATTTT
few	.	TRBV6-5	TRBJ2-4	CASSYSSRGVKNIQYF	TGTGCCAGCAGTTACTCCAGTAGGGGGGTCAAAAACATTCAGTACTTC
many	.	TRBV21-1	TRBJ2-1	CASNLGRTENNEQFF	TGTGCCAGCAACCTCGGTCGGACTGAGAACAATGAGCAGTTCTTC
.	.	TRBV7-3	TRBJ2-6	CASSSSAGANVLTF	TGTGCCAGCAGCTCCAGCGCTGGGGCCAACGTCCTGACTTTC
.	TRBD1	TRBV6-6	TRBJ1-1	CASTGPGTASTEAFF	TGTGCCAGCACCGGGCCGGGGACAGCGAGCACTGAAGCTTTCTTT
.	.	TRBV5-1	TRBJ2-6	CASSLMVGGGANVLTF	TGCGCCAGCAGCTTGATGGTCGGTGGTGGGGCCAACGTCCTGACTTTC
.	.	TRBV11-1	TRBJ2-7	CASSPDQFSYEQYF	TGTGCCAGCAGCCCAGACCAATTCTCCTACGAGCAGTACTTC
.	TRBD1	TRBV5-1	TRBJ2-1	CASSFDRGGSGLPKGEQFF	TGCGCCAGCAGCTTCGACAGGGGTGGGAGCGGGCTCCCGAAAGGGGAGCAGTTCTTC
.	.	TRBV7-6	TRBJ1-4	CASSLALDRKLFF	TGTGCCAGCAGCTTAGCGCTAGACCGCAAACTGTTTTTT
.	TRBD1	TRBV6-1	TRBJ2-5	CATHPGQALRETQYF	TGTGCCACACACCCGGGACAGGCCCTCCGAGAGACCCAGTACTTC
.	.	TRBV6-5	TRBJ2-2	CASSYRGELFF	TGTGCCAGCAGTTACCGCGGGGAGCTGTTTTTT
.	.	TRBV9	TRBJ2-3	CASSAQPGTDTQYF	TGTGCCAGCAGCGCTCAGCCGGGCACAGATACGCAGTATTTT
.	.	TRBV29-1	TRBJ2-3	CSVDFGTDTQYF	TGCAGCGTTGACTTTGGTACAGATACGCAGTATTTT
.	.	TRBV19	TRBJ2-3	CASSIRRDTQYF	TGTGCCAGTAGTATAAGAAGAGATACGCAGTATTTT
.	TRBD1	TRBV12-5	TRBJ2-7	CASGLDYRTGGRYEQYF	TGTGCTAGTGGTTTGGACTACCGGACAGGGGGGCGCTACGAGCAGTACTTC
.	.	TRBV7-2	TRBJ2-5	CASSFGRETQYF	TGTGCCAGCAGCTTTGGGAGGGAGACCCAGTACTTC
.	TRBD2	TRBV18	TRBJ2-7	CASSPYQAGGRDEQYF	TGTGCCAGCTCACCCTATCAAGCGGGAGGGCGGGACGAGCAGTACTTC
.	TRBD1	TRBV19	TRBJ2-7	CASSIGTGGYEQYF	TGTGCCAGTAGTATAGGGACAGGGGGCTACGAGCAGTACTTC
few	.	TRBV6-1	TRBJ2-7	CASSVAANYEQYF	TGTGCCAGCAGTGTAGCAGCTAACTACGAGCAGTACTTC
.	.	TRBV5-1	TRBJ2-1	CASSLRWNNEQFF	TGCGCCAGCAGCTTGAGGTGGAACAATGAGCAGTTCTTC
few	TRBD1	TRBV30	TRBJ1-2	CAWSKQGIDGYTF	TGTGCCTGGAGTAAACAGGGGATCGATGGCTACACCTTC
.	.	TRBV4-1	TRBJ1-2	CASSYPGRVYGYTF	TGCGCCAGCAGCTACCCTGGGAGGGTCTATGGCTACACCTTC
.	.	TRBV19	TRBJ1-3	CASSPRRSPGNTIYF	TGTGCCAGTAGTCCAAGACGATCCCCAGGAAACACCATATATTTT
.	.	TRBV10-2	TRBJ2-7	CASRDGQNYEQYF	TGCGCCAGCAGGGACGGACAGAACTACGAGCAGTACTTC